The clone carrying this T cell receptor (beta chain) has ten or more counts. The time point was: newly diagnosed GD, antithyroid drugs for less than 3 months. PBMC RNA served as the TCR library source. These data belong to a study of regulatory T cells in long-lasting Graves disease. In germline, CDR1 is SGHRS, CDR2 YFSETQ. The V segment lost 0 bases and the J segment 1 base; nucleotides outside the gene matches: 1. The CDR3 has 15 amino acids. Sequencing libraries for TCR beta were prepared with iRepertoire HTBI primers and Arm-PCR of CDR3 regions. TCRdb independently ran MiXCR on the multiplex PCR reads; one entry per CDR3 protein. The table lists fewer than 500,000 distinct CDR3 sequences, about 16% of them singletons, with 12% in the top ten. This sample was shared with a second study, whose subject was T cells in Graves' hyperthyroidism and ophthalmopathy.

The receptor's source is a man aged 35 to 55 with Graves disease. This chain links TRBV5-1 with TRBJ1-1; 9 bases agree with TRBD1. The material was peripheral blood mononuclear cells (PBMCs), obtained at new diagnosis, from a patient treated with antithyroid drugs. The CDR3 region is CASSLGTGANTEAFF. For the CDR3, the DNA is TGCGCCAGCAGCTTGGGGACAGGGGCGAACACTGAAGCTTTCTTT.